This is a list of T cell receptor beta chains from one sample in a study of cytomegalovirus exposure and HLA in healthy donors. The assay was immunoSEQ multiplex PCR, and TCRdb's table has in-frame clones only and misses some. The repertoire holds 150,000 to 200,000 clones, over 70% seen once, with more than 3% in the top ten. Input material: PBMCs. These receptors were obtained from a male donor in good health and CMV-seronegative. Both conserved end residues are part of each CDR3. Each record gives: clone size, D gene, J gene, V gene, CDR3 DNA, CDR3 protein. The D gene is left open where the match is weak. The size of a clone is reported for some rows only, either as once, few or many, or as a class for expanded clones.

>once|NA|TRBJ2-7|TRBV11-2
TGTGCCAGCAGCTTATCCCAGTCCTACGAGCAGTACTTC
CASSLSQSYEQYF
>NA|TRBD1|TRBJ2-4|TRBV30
TGTGCCTGGGCGGGACAGGGCCGAGCCGGGGACATTCAGTACTTC
CAWAGQGRAGDIQYF
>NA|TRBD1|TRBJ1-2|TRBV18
TGTGCCAGCTCACCACTTGAAGGGGGCGACTTTGGCTACACCTTC
CASSPLEGGDFGYTF
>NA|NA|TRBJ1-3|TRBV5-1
TGCGCCAGCAGCGGCGTGACACCCGAGAGCTCTGGAAACACCATATATTTT
CASSGVTPESSGNTIYF
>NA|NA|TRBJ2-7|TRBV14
TGTGCCAGCAGCCAAGGGACGGACATCAAGTACTTC
CASSQGTDIKYF
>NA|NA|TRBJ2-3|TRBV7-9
TGTGCCAGCAGCTTATTTACTAGCAGTGTCGACACAGATACGCAGTATTTT
CASSLFTSSVDTDTQYF
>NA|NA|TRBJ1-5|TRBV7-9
TGTTCCAGCAGCTTATATGAGCAGCCCCAGCATTTT
CSSSLYEQPQHF
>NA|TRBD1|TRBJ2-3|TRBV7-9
TGTGCCAGCAGCCCGGGACAGGGAGACACAGATACGCAGTATTTT
CASSPGQGDTDTQYF
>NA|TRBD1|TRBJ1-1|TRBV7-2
TGTGCCAGCAGCTTAGCGGGGACAGGGGGATACACTGAAGCTTTCTTT
CASSLAGTGGYTEAFF
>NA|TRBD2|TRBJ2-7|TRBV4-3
TGCGCCAGCAGCCACGGGACTAGCGGGAGCTCCGAGCAGTACTTC
CASSHGTSGSSEQYF
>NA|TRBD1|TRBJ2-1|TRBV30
TGTGCCTGGAGCGGGACAGCTTACAATGAGCAGTTCTTC
CAWSGTAYNEQFF
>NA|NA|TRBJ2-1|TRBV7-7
TGTGCCAGCAGCTCAGCCCTCGGGGGCAATGAGCAGTTCTTC
CASSSALGGNEQFF
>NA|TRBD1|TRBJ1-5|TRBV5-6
TGTGCCAGCAGCTTGTTTAGGGGGCGGCCAAATCAGCCCCAGCATTTT
CASSLFRGRPNQPQHF
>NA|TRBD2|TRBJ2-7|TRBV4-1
TGCGCCAGCAGCCAAGAGGGACTAGCGGGAGGGATGTTCTACGAGCAGTACTTC
CASSQEGLAGGMFYEQYF
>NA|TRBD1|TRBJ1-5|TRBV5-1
TGCGCCAGCAGCTGGACAGGGAACAATCAGCCCCAGCATTTT
CASSWTGNNQPQHF
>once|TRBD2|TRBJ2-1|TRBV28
TGTGCCAGCAAATCCACCGGACTAGCGGGGTACAATGAGCAGTTCTTC
CASKSTGLAGYNEQFF
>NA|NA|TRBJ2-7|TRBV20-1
TGCAGTCCGACTAGTTCGTACGAGCAGTACTTC
CSPTSSYEQYF
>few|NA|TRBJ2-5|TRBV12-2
TGTGCAAGTCGCTCTAGGGGTCAGGGAAAACAAGAGACCCAGTACTTC
CASRSRGQGKQETQYF
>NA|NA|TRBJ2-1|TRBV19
TGTGCCAGTAGTCTTCAGGGGAGCTCCTACAATGAGCAGTTCTTC
CASSLQGSSYNEQFF
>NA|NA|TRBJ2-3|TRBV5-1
TGCGCCAGCAGCTTGGACAGGGAAAGCACGCAGTATTTT
CASSLDRESTQYF
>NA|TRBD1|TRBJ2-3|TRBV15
TGTGCCACCAGCTCCCGGGACAGGAAAAGCACAGATACGCAGTATTTT
CATSSRDRKSTDTQYF
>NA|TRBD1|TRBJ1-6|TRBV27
TGTGCCAGCAGTAAATTACAGGGGGCTAGCTCCTATAATTCACCCCTCCACTTT
CASSKLQGASSYNSPLHF
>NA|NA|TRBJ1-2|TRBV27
TGTGCCAGCAGTTTGGCGCAGGGCGGTGGCTACACCTTC
CASSLAQGGGYTF
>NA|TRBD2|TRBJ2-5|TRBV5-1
TGCGCCAGCAGAAGGGCAGCGGGAAGGGTTAGGGAGACCCAGTACTTC
CASRRAAGRVRETQYF
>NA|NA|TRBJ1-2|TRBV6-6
TGTGCCAGCAGCCGTGGTCGCGAGGTTTACCACTATGGCTACACCTTC
CASSRGREVYHYGYTF
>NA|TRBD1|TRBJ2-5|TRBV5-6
TGTGCCAGCAGAAACAGGGGGCTAGTGACCCAGTACTTC
CASRNRGLVTQYF
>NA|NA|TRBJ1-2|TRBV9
TGTGCCAGCAGCCCCTCGGGTGGGGGGATCGGTGGCTACACCTTC
CASSPSGGGIGGYTF
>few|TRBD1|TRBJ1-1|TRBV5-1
TGCGCCAGCAGCTTGGATAGGGACAGTATCTTGAACACTGAAGCTTTCTTT
CASSLDRDSILNTEAFF
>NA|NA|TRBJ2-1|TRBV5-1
TGCGCCAGCAGCTTGGATGCGGGATCTTCACATGAGCAGTTCTTC
CASSLDAGSSHEQFF
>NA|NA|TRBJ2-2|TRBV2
TGTGCCAGCACCTCGAACACCGGGGAGCTGTTTTTT
CASTSNTGELFF
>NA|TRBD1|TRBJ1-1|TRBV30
TGTGCCTGGAGTGAGGGGGCGCGGGCTTTCTTT
CAWSEGARAFF
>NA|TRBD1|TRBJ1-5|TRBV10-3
TGTGCCATCAGCCGGGACAGCGATCCAGGACAGCCCCAGCATTTT
CAISRDSDPGQPQHF
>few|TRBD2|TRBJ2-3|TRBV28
TGTGCCAGCAGACCCGGGGGGGCTTGGACTAGCAGCACAGATACGCAGTATTTT
CASRPGGAWTSSTDTQYF
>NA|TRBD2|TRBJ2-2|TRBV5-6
TGTGCCAGCAGCTCGCTTTGGCGGGGGAGCACCGGGGAGCTGTTTTTT
CASSSLWRGSTGELFF
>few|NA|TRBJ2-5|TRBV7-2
TGTGCCAGCAGCCAGAGGGCGGGGAGACAAGAGACCCAGTACTTC
CASSQRAGRQETQYF
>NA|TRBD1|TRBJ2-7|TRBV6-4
TGTGCCAGCAGTGAATTCCAGGGGGCGGCCTACGAGCAGTACTTC
CASSEFQGAAYEQYF
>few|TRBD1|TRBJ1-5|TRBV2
TGTGCCAGCAGTGAGGGCAGGGGGTTCAATCAGCCCCAGCATTTT
CASSEGRGFNQPQHF
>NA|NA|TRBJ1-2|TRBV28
TGTGCCAGCAGCCCCACATCCCCGGGGGGCAACTATGGCTACACCTTC
CASSPTSPGGNYGYTF
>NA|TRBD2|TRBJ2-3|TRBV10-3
TGTGCCATCAGTGGACTAGCGGGGGCCACAGATACGCAGTATTTT
CAISGLAGATDTQYF